This T cell receptor beta chain comes out of a study of shared clonotypes between healthy human individuals. Clones were read by immunoSEQ multiplex PCR, and TCRdb kept only the in-frame ones, dropping some. The sample shows roughly 2.4 million clones, approximately 94% of them seen only once. CD45RA+ naive and CD45RA-negative memory subsets were separated from CD4+ cells. What was sequenced was naive CD4+ T cells sorted from blood. Stated subset: CD45RA+ positively selected. The clonotype originates from a man younger than 35 in good health.

DNA for the CDR3: TGCGCCAGCAGCTTGCAGGGGTCCTCCTATGGCTACACCTTC. Encoded protein: CASSLQGSSYGYTF. This sequence joins TRBV5-1 and TRBJ1-2, with TRBD1 as a possible D gene (6 bases). The germline gives CDR1 SGHRS, CDR2 YFSETQ. The CDR3 runs to 14 residues. The V end was cut by 1 base, the J end by 4 bases, with 11 bases between. Combining the CDR3 with reference TRBV5-1 and TRBJ1-2 gives the whole variable domain KAGVTQTPRYLIKTRGQQVTLSCSPISGHRSVSWYQQTPGQGLQFLFEYFSETQRNKGNFPGRFSGRQFSNSRSEMNVSTLELGDSALYLCASSLQGSSYGYTFGSGTRLTVV.